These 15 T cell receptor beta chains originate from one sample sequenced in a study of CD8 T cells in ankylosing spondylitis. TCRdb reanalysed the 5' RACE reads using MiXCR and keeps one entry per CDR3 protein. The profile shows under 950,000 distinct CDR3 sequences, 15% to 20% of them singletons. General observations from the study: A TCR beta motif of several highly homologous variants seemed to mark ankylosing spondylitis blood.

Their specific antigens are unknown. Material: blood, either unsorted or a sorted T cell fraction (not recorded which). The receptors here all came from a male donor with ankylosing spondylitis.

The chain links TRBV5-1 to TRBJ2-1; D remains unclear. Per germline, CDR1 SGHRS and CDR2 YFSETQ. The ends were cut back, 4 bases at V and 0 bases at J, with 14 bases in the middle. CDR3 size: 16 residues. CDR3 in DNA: TGCGCCAGCAGCCTCCATCTTGGTAGCTCCTACAATGAGCAGTTCTTC. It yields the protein CASSLHLGSSYNEQFF.

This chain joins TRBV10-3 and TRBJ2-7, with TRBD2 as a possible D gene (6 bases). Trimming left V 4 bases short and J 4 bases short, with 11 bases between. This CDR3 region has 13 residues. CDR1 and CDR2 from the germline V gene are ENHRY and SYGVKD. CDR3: CAISAVGGYEQYF. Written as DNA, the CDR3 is TGTGCCATCAGTGCCGTTGGGGGGTACGAGCAGTACTTC.

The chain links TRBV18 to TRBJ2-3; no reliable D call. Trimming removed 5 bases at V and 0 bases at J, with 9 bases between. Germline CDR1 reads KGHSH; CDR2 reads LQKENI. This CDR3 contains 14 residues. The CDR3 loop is CASSYILSTDTQYF. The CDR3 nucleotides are TGTGCCAGCTCATATATACTTAGCACAGATACGCAGTATTTT.

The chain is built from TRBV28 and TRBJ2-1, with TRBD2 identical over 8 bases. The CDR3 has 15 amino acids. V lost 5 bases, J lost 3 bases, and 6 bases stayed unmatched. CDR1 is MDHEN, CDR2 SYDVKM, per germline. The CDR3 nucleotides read TGTGCCAGCAGTGAACTAGCGGTGATCTACAATGAGCAGTTCTTC. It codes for CASSELAVIYNEQFF.

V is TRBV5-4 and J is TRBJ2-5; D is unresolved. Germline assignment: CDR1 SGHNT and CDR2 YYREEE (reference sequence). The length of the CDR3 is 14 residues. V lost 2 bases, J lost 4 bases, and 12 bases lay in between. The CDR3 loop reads CASSLRQPGETQYF. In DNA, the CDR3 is TGTGCCAGCAGCTTAAGACAACCGGGAGAGACCCAGTACTTC.

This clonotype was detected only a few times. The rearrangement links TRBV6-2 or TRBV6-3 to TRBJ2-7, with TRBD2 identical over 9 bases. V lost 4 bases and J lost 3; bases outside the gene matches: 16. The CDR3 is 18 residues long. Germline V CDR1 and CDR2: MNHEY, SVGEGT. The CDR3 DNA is TGTGCCAGCAGTTCCCTCTCCCCCGTAGCGGGAGTTGTCTACGAGCAGTACTTC. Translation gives CASSSLSPVAGVVYEQYF.

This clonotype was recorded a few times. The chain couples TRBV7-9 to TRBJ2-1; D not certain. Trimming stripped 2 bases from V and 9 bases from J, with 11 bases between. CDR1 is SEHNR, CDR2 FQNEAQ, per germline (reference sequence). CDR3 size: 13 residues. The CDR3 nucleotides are TGTGCCAGCAGCTTATCTGGCGGTGGTGAGCAGTTCTTC. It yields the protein CASSLSGGGEQFF.

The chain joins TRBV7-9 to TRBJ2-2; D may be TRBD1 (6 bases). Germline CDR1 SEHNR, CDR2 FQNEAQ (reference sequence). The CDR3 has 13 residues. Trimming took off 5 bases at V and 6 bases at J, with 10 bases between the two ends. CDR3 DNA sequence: TGTGCCAGCAGCGCTGGACAGTCCGGGGAGCTGTTTTTT. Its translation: CASSAGQSGELFF.

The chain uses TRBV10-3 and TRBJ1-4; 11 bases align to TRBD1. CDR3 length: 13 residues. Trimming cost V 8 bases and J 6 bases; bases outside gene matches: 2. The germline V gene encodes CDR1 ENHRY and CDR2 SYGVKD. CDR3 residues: CAISGQGDEKLFF. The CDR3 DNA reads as TGTGCCATCTCGGGACAGGGGGATGAAAAACTGTTTTTT.

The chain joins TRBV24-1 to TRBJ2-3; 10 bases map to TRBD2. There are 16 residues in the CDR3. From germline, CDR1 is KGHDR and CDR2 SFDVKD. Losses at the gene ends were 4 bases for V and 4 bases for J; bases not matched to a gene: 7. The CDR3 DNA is TGTGCCACCAGTGAACCCGGGACTAGCGTTGCAGATACGCAGTATTTT. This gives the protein CATSEPGTSVADTQYF.

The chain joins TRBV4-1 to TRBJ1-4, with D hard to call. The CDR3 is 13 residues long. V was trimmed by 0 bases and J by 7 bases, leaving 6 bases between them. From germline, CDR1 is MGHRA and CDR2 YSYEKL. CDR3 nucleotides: TGCGCCAGCAGCCAAGAGTTGGTTGAAAAACTGTTTTTT. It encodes CASSQELVEKLFF.

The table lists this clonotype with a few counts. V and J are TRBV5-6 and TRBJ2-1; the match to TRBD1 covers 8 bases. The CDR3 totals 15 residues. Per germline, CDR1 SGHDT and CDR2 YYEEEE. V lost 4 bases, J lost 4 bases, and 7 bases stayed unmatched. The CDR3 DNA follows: TGTGCCAGCAGCGGGGACAGGAAGCGGTACAATGAGCAGTTCTTC. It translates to CASSGDRKRYNEQFF.

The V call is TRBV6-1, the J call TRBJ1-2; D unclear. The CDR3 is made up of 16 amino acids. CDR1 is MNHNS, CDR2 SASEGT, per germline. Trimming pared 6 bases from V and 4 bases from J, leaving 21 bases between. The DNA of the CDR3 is TGTGCCAGCAGCCTAAAGGCGAGTCCCATGGGCTATGGCTACACCTTC. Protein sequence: CASSLKASPMGYGYTF.

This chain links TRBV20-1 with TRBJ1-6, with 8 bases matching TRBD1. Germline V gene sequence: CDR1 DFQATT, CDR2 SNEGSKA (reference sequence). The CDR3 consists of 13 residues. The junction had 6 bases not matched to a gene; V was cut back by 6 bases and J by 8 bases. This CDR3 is CSARDRGDSPLHF. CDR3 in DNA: TGCAGTGCCCGAGACAGGGGAGATTCACCCCTCCACTTT.

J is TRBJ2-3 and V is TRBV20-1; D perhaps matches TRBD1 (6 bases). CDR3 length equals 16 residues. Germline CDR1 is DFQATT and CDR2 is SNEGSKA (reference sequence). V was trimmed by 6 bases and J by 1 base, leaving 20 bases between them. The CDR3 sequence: CSAPRGWGRGTDTQYF. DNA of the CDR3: TGCAGTGCACCAAGAGGGTGGGGGCGCGGCACAGATACGCAGTATTTT.